The 31 T cell receptor beta chains below come from one sample, sequenced in a study of blood T cell repertoires in COVID-19. TCRdb keeps only in-frame clones here, not all; method: immunoSEQ multiplex PCR. Found here are about 370,000 clones, 89% of them singletons; the top ten hold about 3%. The source material was peripheral blood. Receptor source: a woman under 40 with COVID-19, enrolled during active disease.

This chain uses TRBV18 with TRBJ2-5, with D possibly matching TRBD2 (5 bases). V was clipped by 5 bases and J by 7 bases, with 14 bases between them. The CDR3 length is 13 residues. Germline CDR1 KGHSH, CDR2 LQKENI. The CDR3 loop reads CASSSDSPWTQYF. As DNA, the CDR3 is TGTGCCAGCTCATCGGACTCGCCTTGGACCCAGTACTTC. Drawing the rest from reference TRBV18 and TRBJ2-5, the complete variable domain is NAGVMQNPRHLVRRRGQEARLRCSPMKGHSHVYWYRQLPEEGLKFMVYLQKENIIDESGMPKERFSAEFPKEGPSILRIQQVVRGDSAAYFCASSSDSPWTQYFGPGTRLLVL.

The rearrangement uses TRBV5-4 and TRBJ1-4; D possibly corresponds to TRBD1 (5 bases). Between the trimmed V and J ends, which lost 0 bases and 8 bases, there was a span of 8 bases. Germline CDR1 is SGHNT and CDR2 is YYREEE (reference sequence). The CDR3 is 13 amino acids. The CDR3 bases are TGTGCCAGCAGCTTGGAGCAGGGCGAAAAACTGTTTTTT. It translates to CASSLEQGEKLFF.

V gene TRBV5-5 combines with J gene TRBJ2-7; 11 nucleotides line up with TRBD1. Germline assignment: CDR1 SGHKS and CDR2 YYEKEE (reference sequence). With 0 bases clipped from V and 4 bases from J, the junction kept 3 bases outside the gene matches. This CDR3 is built from 15 residues. CDR3 in DNA: TGTGCCAGCAGCTTGGCCCGGGACAGGGGGTACGAGCAGTACTTC. Translated, it gives CASSLARDRGYEQYF.

V is TRBV3-1 (or the pseudogene TRBV3-2) and J is TRBJ2-5; D gene ambiguous. This CDR3 is built from 12 residues. Germline assignment: CDR1 LGHDT and CDR2 YNNKEL (reference sequence). Trimming removed 2 bases from V and 3 bases from J, with 4 bases in between. The CDR3 DNA reads TGTGCCAGCAGCCAATCGGAAGAGACCCAGTACTTC. Amino acid sequence: CASSQSEETQYF.

The chain is built from TRBV28 and TRBJ2-2; tentative D call: TRBD2 (6 bases). Trimming pared 3 bases from V and 3 bases from J, leaving 8 bases between. This CDR3 spans 14 amino acids. The germline V gene encodes CDR1 MDHEN and CDR2 SYDVKM. The CDR3 DNA follows: TGTGCCAGCAGTTTCGGGGGTCACACCGGGGAGCTGTTTTTT. Protein product: CASSFGGHTGELFF.

This clone has only one observation. V usage is TRBV2 and J usage is TRBJ2-7; 9 bases are shared with TRBD2. Per germline, CDR1 SNHLY and CDR2 FYNNEI. The CDR3 runs to 12 residues. After removal of 11 bases from V and 6 bases from J, the junction contained 8 bases not matched to a gene. The CDR3 coding sequence is TGTGCCGTGGGCGGGAGGGCCGGCGAGCAGTACGTC. It encodes CAVGGRAGEQYV.

In regard to this clone: The sample carries other DNA sequences with the same CDR3. V is TRBV7-2 and J is TRBJ2-1; 9 bases align to TRBD2. The V and J ends lost 2 bases and 2 bases, in that order; junction bases with no gene match: 4. The CDR3 loop spans 16 amino acids. CDR1 and CDR2 from the germline V gene are SGHTA and FQGNSA. CDR3 sequence: CASSLLSGGTYNEQFF. In nucleotides, the CDR3 is TGTGCCAGCAGCTTATTGAGCGGGGGGACCTACAATGAGCAGTTCTTC.

V usage is TRBV9 and J usage is TRBJ1-4, with unresolved D. The CDR3 consists of 13 residues. V shed 3 bases and J shed 5 bases, with 8 bases lying between them. Germline V CDR1 and CDR2: SGDLS, YYNGEE. CDR3 coding DNA: TGTGCCAGCAGCGGCGGATTAAATGAAAAACTGTTTTTT. Its translation is CASSGGLNEKLFF. The whole variable domain, filled in from reference TRBV9 and TRBJ1-4, reads DSGVTQTPKHLITATGQRVTLRCSPRSGDLSVYWYQQSLDQGLQFLIQYYNGEERAKGNILERFSAQQFPDLHSELNLSSLELGDSALYFCASSGGLNEKLFFGSGTQLSVL.

The chain couples TRBV3-1 (or the pseudogene TRBV3-2) to TRBJ1-6; 10 nucleotides align to TRBD1. The CDR3 contains 12 residues. V lost 4 bases to trimming and J lost 17 bases; unmatched junction nucleotides: 5. Germline CDR1 is LGHDT and CDR2 is YNNKEL (reference sequence). CDR3 DNA sequence: TGTGCCAGCAGCCGGACAGGGGGGAGGTTCCACTTT. Protein: CASSRTGGRFHF.

The rearrangement uses TRBV14 and TRBJ2-2, with TRBD1 identical over 8 bases. CDR1 SGHDN and CDR2 FVKESK come from the germline V gene. V lost 4 bases and J lost 3; bases outside the gene matches: 4. CDR3 length: 15 amino acids. The CDR3 reads CASSLWTGYTGELFF. The CDR3, as DNA: TGTGCCAGCAGCCTGTGGACAGGGTACACCGGGGAGCTGTTTTTT.

The J gene is TRBJ2-1, the V gene TRBV7-2; a possible D gene is TRBD2 (7 bases). The V end was cut by 5 bases, the J end by 9 bases, with 14 bases between. The CDR3 consists of 13 residues. CDR1 and CDR2 from the germline V gene are SGHTA and FQGNSA. This chain's CDR3 is CASSEMRGGEQFF. In nucleotides, the CDR3 is TGTGCCAGCAGCGAAATGAGGGGGGGTGAGCAGTTCTTC.

The V and J genes are TRBV6-5 and TRBJ2-3; D is undetermined. Trimming left V 6 bases short and J 2 bases short, with 15 bases between. There are 15 residues in the CDR3. Germline V lookup: CDR1 MNHEY, CDR2 SVGAGI. The CDR3 DNA reads TGTGCCAGCAGCCGACAACCCTGGGCCACAGATACGCAGTATTTT. Translation: CASSRQPWATDTQYF.

The rearrangement uses TRBV19 and TRBJ1-1, with 9 bases identical to TRBD1. The germline V gene encodes CDR1 LNHDA and CDR2 SQIVND (reference sequence). The V gene end was trimmed by 4 bases and the J gene end by 2 bases; junction bases not matched to a gene: 8. The CDR3 is 16 amino acids. CDR3 in DNA: TGTGCCAGTAGTACACCCGTGGGACAGGGCAACACTGAAGCTTTCTTT. Translation gives CASSTPVGQGNTEAFF.

V is TRBV19 and J is TRBJ2-7; TRBD1 might be the D (8 bases). CDR1 is LNHDA, CDR2 SQIVND, per germline (reference sequence). The CDR3 has 16 residues. Trimming took 3 bases from V and 4 from J, leaving 19 bases between them. The CDR3: CASSIRRGTGLYEQYF. The CDR3 DNA reads as TGTGCCAGTAGTATCCGGCGGGGGACAGGATTGTACGAGCAGTACTTC.

CDR3 nucleotide sequence: TGTGCCAGCACCGAAGCGGGGGAGGACGAGCAGTACTTC. As protein: CASTEAGEDEQYF. The rearrangement links TRBV28 to TRBJ2-7; 8 nucleotides agree with TRBD2. The germline gives CDR1 MDHEN, CDR2 SYDVKM. The CDR3 has 13 amino acids. V was pared by 7 bases and J by 5 bases, with 7 bases of the junction left unmatched.

As regards this clone: Other DNA sequences in this specimen translate into the identical CDR3. The chain employs TRBV7-2 and TRBJ2-3; D remains ambiguous. Germline CDR1 is SGHTA and CDR2 is FQGNSA. The ends were cut back, 0 bases at V and 0 bases at J, with 4 bases in the middle. The CDR3 spans 14 residues. In nucleotides, the CDR3 is TGTGCCAGCAGCTTAGCTTCAAGCACAGATACGCAGTATTTT. Translation gives CASSLASSTDTQYF.

The chain recombines TRBV10-3 with TRBJ2-5, with 14 bases matching TRBD2. The J segment lost 1 base and the V segment lost 5 bases, leaving 18 bases of the junction unmatched. This CDR3 is 21 amino acids long. CDR1 is ENHRY, CDR2 SYGVKD, per germline. The CDR3 coding sequence is TGTGCCATCAGTCCGTCCCTGGGACTAGCGGGAGATCGGAGGGGCCAAGAGACCCAGTACTTC. As protein: CAISPSLGLAGDRRGQETQYF.

The chain joins TRBV5-4 to TRBJ1-5, with a possible D match to TRBD1 (5 bases). Trimming stripped 5 bases from V and 0 bases from J, with 24 bases between. The CDR3 extends over 19 amino acids. In germline, CDR1 is SGHNT, CDR2 YYREEE (reference sequence). The CDR3 region is CASSSQRDEGGNSNQPQHF. CDR3 DNA sequence: TGTGCCAGCAGTTCCCAGAGGGACGAGGGCGGGAATAGCAATCAGCCCCAGCATTTT.

V gene TRBV9 combines with J gene TRBJ2-1; the match to TRBD1 covers 8 bases. There are 15 residues in the CDR3. Per germline, CDR1 SGDLS and CDR2 YYNGEE. V was pared by 4 bases and J by 1 base, with 4 bases of the junction left unmatched. The CDR3 loop is CASSPRTGSYNEQFF. The CDR3 nucleotides read TGTGCCAGCAGCCCTCGGACAGGGTCCTACAATGAGCAGTTCTTC. Using reference TRBV9 and TRBJ2-1 for the parts outside the CDR3, the full variable domain is DSGVTQTPKHLITATGQRVTLRCSPRSGDLSVYWYQQSLDQGLQFLIQYYNGEERAKGNILERFSAQQFPDLHSELNLSSLELGDSALYFCASSPRTGSYNEQFFGPGTRLTVL.

This clone turned up a few times. The chain carries TRBV29-1 and TRBJ1-3; 8 positions agree with TRBD1. Per the germline V gene, CDR1 is SQVTM and CDR2 is ANQGSEA. V lost 3 bases to trimming and J lost 0 bases; unmatched junction nucleotides: 1. This CDR3 has 14 residues. The CDR3 loop reads CSVDTGGSGNTIYF. CDR3 nucleotides: TGCAGCGTTGATACAGGGGGCTCTGGAAACACCATATATTTT.

The gene calls are TRBV7-2 and TRBJ2-1; D is uncertain. The CDR3 loop spans 12 amino acids. Germline CDR1 and CDR2: SGHTA and FQGNSA. V was cut by 3 bases and J by 12 bases, with 12 bases left in between. CDR3 sequence: CASSFRLEPQFF. DNA of the CDR3: TGTGCCAGCAGCTTTAGGTTGGAGCCGCAGTTCTTC.

The gene calls are TRBV7-9 and TRBJ2-6; a weak D match, TRBD2 (6 bases). Trimming pared 5 bases from V and 4 bases from J, leaving 18 bases between. From germline, CDR1 is SEHNR and CDR2 FQNEAQ (reference sequence). This CDR3 is 17 amino acids long. CDR3 amino acids: CASSPRGTESGANVLTF. The CDR3 region has the DNA TGTGCCAGCAGCCCCCGGGGGACGGAGTCAGGGGCCAACGTCCTGACTTTC.

The J gene is TRBJ2-7, the V gene TRBV2; D perhaps matches TRBD1 (7 bases). Trimming shortened V by 7 bases and J by 6 bases, and 22 bases separated the two germline ends. CDR1 is SNHLY, CDR2 FYNNEI, per germline. There are 15 residues in the CDR3. In DNA, the CDR3 is TGTGCCAGCATCGTGACGAGACAGGGAGCGGGCGAGCAGTACTTC. This codes for CASIVTRQGAGEQYF.

This rearrangement joins TRBV27 to TRBJ2-5, with 7 bases lining up with TRBD2. This CDR3 is built from 14 residues. CDR1 MNHEY and CDR2 SMNVEV come from the germline V gene (reference sequence). The V and J ends lost 9 bases and 5 bases, in that order; junction bases with no gene match: 12. As DNA, the CDR3 is TGTGCCAGTACGTCGACACCGGGAGGCGAGACCCAGTACTTC. Its protein is CASTSTPGGETQYF.

This clone was seen a single time. An end of the junction does not agree with germline; a read error may underlie this. The rearrangement links TRBV19 to TRBJ2-7; D perhaps matches TRBD2 (5 bases). CDR1 and CDR2 from the germline V gene are LNHDA and SQIVND (reference sequence). CDR3 size: 11 residues. Here the CDR3 DNA reads TGTGCCAGTAGTATTTCGGGCAGACTACACTTC. This sequence encodes CASSISGRLHF.

The J gene is TRBJ1-2, the V gene TRBV6-5; D possibly corresponds to TRBD1 (6 bases). V lost 8 bases and J lost 7, with 14 bases in between. Looked up from germline, CDR1 is MNHEY and CDR2 is SVGAGI. The CDR3 consists of 12 residues. The CDR3, as DNA: TGTGCCAGCTACGGGGGGCGACTTGGCTACACCTTC. It yields the protein CASYGGRLGYTF.

The gene calls are TRBV28 and TRBJ1-5; D is unresolved. The V gene lost 3 bases and the J gene lost 5 bases, with 11 bases spanning the gap. The CDR3 has 14 residues. Looked up from germline, CDR1 is MDHEN and CDR2 is SYDVKM. CDR3 nucleotide sequence: TGTGCCAGCAGTTTCCCCGATCGGTATCAGCCCCAGCATTTT. Amino acids: CASSFPDRYQPQHF.

This clone showed up just a few times. The gene calls are TRBV5-1 and TRBJ1-5, with 7 bases aligning to TRBD1. CDR3 length: 14 residues. Germline CDR1 reads SGHRS; CDR2 reads YFSETQ. V lost 5 bases to trimming and J lost 2 bases; unmatched junction nucleotides: 4. The CDR3 sequence: CASSSQGGNQPQHF. The CDR3 bases are TGCGCCAGCAGTTCGCAGGGGGGCAATCAGCCCCAGCATTTT.

This clone was recorded a few times. The genes are TRBV9 and TRBJ2-4; D uncertain. CDR1 and CDR2 (germline): SGDLS, YYNGEE. Trimming cost V 2 bases and J 7 bases, with 7 bases left between them. The CDR3 runs 12 residues. CDR3 sequence reads: CASSVSGNIQYF. The CDR3 DNA sequence: TGTGCCAGCAGCGTCTCGGGTAACATTCAGTACTTC.

The table lists this clone with a few counts. V gene TRBV18 combines with J gene TRBJ2-2; 9 bases are shared with TRBD2. There are 17 residues in the CDR3. V dropped 3 bases and J dropped 5; count of bases not matched to a gene: 10. Germline loops: CDR1 KGHSH, CDR2 LQKENI. DNA of the CDR3: TGTGCCAGCTCACCCGATGGAGCGGGGGGTCGAACCGGGGAGCTGTTTTTT. Its translation is CASSPDGAGGRTGELFF.

The chain is built from TRBV7-8 and TRBJ1-3; 7 bases fit TRBD1. The trim removed 3 bases at V and 0 bases at J, leaving 5 bases unmatched. There are 16 residues in the CDR3. Germline lookup yields CDR1 SGHVS and CDR2 FQNEAQ. The CDR3 region has the DNA TGTGCCAGCAGCTTCTACAGGGGCAACTCTGGAAACACCATATATTTT. Amino acids: CASSFYRGNSGNTIYF.